A selection of T cell receptor beta chains follows, all from one sample in a study of cytotoxic CD8 clonotypes in ibrutinib-treated CLL. Produced via immunoSEQ multiplex PCR; TCRdb's table is partial and in-frame only. Of over 150,000 clones in the sample, 72% were seen once. Sequences were derived from PBMCs, sampled after 24 months of ibrutinib treatment. The receptors derive from a human donor with chronic lymphocytic leukemia. Each CDR3 is given with its conserved first and last residue. Size is omitted from some rows. Given values are once, few, many or a class for expanded clones.

TRBJ1-2	few	TRBV2	CASNSQGTGGYTF
TRBJ1-1	NA	TRBV4-2	CASSQDGAHPEAFF
TRBJ2-1	NA	TRBV2	CASSGLSSREQFF
TRBJ1-2	NA	TRBV6-1	CASSDYGARPTSGYTF
TRBJ2-7	NA	TRBV7-2	CASTLGPYEQYF
TRBJ2-7	few	TRBV10-3	CAISESEFSYEQYF
TRBJ2-3	NA	TRBV19	CASREHSSKDTQYF
TRBJ2-1	NA	TRBV4-3	CASSQDLGLQYNEQFF
TRBJ2-7	NA	TRBV11-3	CASSLDSGSPYEQYF
TRBJ1-2	once	TRBV5-1	CASSLVPGDGYTF
TRBJ2-7	NA	TRBV28	CASSSTSLYEQYF
TRBJ2-1	NA	TRBV9	CASSVNDEQFF
TRBJ2-7	once	TRBV6-5	CASSYSGTLYEQYF
TRBJ2-3	NA	TRBV4-1	CASSQRHTGTGGDTQYF
TRBJ1-2	NA	TRBV7-2	CASSKTQGVGYGYTF
TRBJ1-5	NA	TRBV19	CASSIRDGRQPQHF
TRBJ2-1	once	TRBV19	CASSLGLAGGGNEQFF
TRBJ1-2	NA	TRBV7-2	CASRPTGIYGYTF
TRBJ2-1	NA	TRBV5-4	CASSPLGRSYNEQFF
TRBJ1-1	NA	TRBV7-6	CASSFRDGNTEAFF
TRBJ2-3	once	TRBV27	CASSRGTDTQYF
TRBJ1-2	NA	TRBV7-2	CASSLAMGGYTF
TRBJ2-5	NA	TRBV11-2	CASSLGAGLETQYF
TRBJ1-2	NA	TRBV4-3	CAGRGYTF
TRBJ1-1	NA	TRBV5-1	CASSPRGGANTEAFF
TRBJ1-3	once	TRBV18	CASSPPRQGGDTIYF
TRBJ1-3	NA	TRBV5-4	CASSSGQAISGNTIYF
TRBJ2-1	once	TRBV21-1	CASSKARESVNEQFF
TRBJ2-3	NA	TRBV7-3	CASSQDYSADTQYF
TRBJ2-3	NA	TRBV6-6	CASSYGTGRTDTQYF
TRBJ1-5	NA	TRBV7-8	CASSLAGNRGGNQPQHF
TRBJ2-7	NA	TRBV7-2	CASSLFQSEQYF
TRBJ2-1	NA	TRBV5-6	CASSTVSGYNEQFF
TRBJ1-3	NA	TRBV4-2	CASSQGGQLTGDTIYF
TRBJ2-7	NA	TRBV11-2	CASSAGAGYEQYF